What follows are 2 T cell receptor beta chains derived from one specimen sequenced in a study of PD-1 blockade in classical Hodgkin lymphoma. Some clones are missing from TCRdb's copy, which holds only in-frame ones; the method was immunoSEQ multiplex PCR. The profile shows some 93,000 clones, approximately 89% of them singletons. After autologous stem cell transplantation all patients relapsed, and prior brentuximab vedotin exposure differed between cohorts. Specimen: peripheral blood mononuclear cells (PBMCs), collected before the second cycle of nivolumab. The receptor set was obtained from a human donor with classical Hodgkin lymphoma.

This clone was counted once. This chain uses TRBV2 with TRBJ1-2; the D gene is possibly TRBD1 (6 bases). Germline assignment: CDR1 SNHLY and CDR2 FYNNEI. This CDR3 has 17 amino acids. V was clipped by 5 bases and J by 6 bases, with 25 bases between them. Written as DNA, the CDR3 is TGTGCCAGCAGTATAGGGGGGGGCGCTGGCACGGATGATGGCTACACCTTC. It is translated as CASSIGGGAGTDDGYTF.

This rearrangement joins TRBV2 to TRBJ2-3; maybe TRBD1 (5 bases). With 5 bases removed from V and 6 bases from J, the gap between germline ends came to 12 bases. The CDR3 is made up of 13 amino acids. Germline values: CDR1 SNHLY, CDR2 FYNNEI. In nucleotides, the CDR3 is TGTGCCAGCAGTTTATCAGGGTTGGATACGCAGTATTTT. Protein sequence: CASSLSGLDTQYF.